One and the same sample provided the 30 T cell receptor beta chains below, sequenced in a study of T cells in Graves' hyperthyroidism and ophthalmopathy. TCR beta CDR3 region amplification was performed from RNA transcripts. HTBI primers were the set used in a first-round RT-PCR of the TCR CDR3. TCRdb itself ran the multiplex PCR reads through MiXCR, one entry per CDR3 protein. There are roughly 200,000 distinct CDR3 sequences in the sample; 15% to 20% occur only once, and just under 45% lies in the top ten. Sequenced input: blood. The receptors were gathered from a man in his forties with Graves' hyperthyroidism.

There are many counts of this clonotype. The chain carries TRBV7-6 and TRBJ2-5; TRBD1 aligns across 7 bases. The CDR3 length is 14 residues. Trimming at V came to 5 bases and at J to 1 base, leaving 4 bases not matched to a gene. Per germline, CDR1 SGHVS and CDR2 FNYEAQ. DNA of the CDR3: TGTGCCAGCAGCCACTGGACAGGCCAAGAGACCCAGTACTTC. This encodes CASSHWTGQETQYF.

The CDR3 nucleotides are TGTGCCAGTACCAGGAGGGGACGACTCGAAGCTTTCTTT. It specifies CASTRRGRLEAFF. The V gene is TRBV19, the J gene TRBJ1-1, with a possible D match to TRBD1 (5 bases). Germline lookup yields CDR1 LNHDA and CDR2 SQIVND (reference sequence). With 7 bases removed from V and 8 bases from J, the gap between germline ends came to 17 bases. This CDR3 comprises 13 residues.

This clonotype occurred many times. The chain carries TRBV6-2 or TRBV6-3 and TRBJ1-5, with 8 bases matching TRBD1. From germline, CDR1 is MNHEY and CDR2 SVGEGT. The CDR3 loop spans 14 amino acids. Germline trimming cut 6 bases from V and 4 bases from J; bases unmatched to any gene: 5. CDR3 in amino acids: CASSGTGWNQPQHF. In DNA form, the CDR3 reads TGTGCCAGCAGCGGGACAGGATGGAATCAGCCCCAGCATTTT.

The CDR3 is CASTNSGGSPQHF. The CDR3 coding sequence is TGTGCCAGCACCAACAGCGGTGGATCACCCCAGCATTTT. The rearrangement uses TRBV6-1 and TRBJ1-5; D unresolved. Trimming pared 7 bases from V and 10 bases from J, leaving 17 bases between. This CDR3 region has 13 residues. Germline V gene data show CDR1 as MNHNS and CDR2 as SASEGT.

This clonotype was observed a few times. As DNA, the CDR3 is TGCGCCAGCAGCCAAGATATGAGGGCAGTCGCCTACGAGCAGTACTTC. Residues: CASSQDMRAVAYEQYF. V gene TRBV4-3 combines with J gene TRBJ2-7, with D perhaps matching TRBD2 (5 bases). V was shortened by 0 bases and J by 2 bases, with 14 bases between the two germline ends. Germline V gene sequence: CDR1 LGHNA, CDR2 YSLEER. This CDR3 is 16 amino acids long.

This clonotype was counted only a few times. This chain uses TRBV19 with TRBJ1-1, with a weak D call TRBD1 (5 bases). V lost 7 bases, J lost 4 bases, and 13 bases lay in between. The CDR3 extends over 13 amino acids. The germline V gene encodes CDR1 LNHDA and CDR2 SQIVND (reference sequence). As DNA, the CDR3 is TGTGCCAGTAATCGTTGGGGGAGCACTGAAGCTTTCTTT. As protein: CASNRWGSTEAFF.

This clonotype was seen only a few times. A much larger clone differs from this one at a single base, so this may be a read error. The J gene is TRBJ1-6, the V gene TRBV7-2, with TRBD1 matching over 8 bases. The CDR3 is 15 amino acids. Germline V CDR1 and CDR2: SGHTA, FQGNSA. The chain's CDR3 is CASGLDGQGQTPLHF. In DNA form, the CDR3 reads TGTGCCAGCGGCTTAGACGGACAGGGTCAGACACCCCTCCACTTT.

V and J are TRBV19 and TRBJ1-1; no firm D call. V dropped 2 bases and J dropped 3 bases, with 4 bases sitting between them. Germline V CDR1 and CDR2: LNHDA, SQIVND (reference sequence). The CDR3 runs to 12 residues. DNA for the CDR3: TGTGCCAGTAGTATAAAGCACACTGAAGCTTTCTTT. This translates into CASSIKHTEAFF.

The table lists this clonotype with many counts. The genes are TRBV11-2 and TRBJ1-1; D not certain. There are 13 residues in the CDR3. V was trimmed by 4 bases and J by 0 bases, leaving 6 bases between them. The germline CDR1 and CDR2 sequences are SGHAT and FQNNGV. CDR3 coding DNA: TGTGCCAGCAGCTCCGCTATGAACACTGAAGCTTTCTTT. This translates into CASSSAMNTEAFF.

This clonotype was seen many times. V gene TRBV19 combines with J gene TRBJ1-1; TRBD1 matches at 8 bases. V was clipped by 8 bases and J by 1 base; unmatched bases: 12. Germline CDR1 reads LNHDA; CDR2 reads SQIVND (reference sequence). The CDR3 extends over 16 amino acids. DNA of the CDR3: TGTGCCAGTTTGCGGCGGACAGGGTTACCGAACACTGAAGCTTTCTTT. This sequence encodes CASLRRTGLPNTEAFF.

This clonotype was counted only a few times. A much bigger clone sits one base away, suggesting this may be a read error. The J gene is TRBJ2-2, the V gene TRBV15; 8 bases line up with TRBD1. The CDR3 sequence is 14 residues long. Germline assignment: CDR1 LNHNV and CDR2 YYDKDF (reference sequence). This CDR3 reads CATSRDRGPGELVF. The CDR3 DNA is TGTGCCACCAGCAGAGACAGGGGGCCCGGGGAGCTGGTTTTT.

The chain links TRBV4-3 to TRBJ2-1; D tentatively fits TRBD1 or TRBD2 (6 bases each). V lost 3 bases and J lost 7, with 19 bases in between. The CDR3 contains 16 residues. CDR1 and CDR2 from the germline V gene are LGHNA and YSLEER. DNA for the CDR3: TGCGCCAGCAGCCACGATAACGGGGGCCCCTGGAATGAGCAGTTCTTC. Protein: CASSHDNGGPWNEQFF.

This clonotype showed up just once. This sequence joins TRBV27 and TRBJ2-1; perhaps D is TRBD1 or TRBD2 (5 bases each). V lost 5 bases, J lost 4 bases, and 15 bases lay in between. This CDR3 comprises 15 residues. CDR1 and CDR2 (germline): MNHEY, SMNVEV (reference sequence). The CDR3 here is CASSIRDADYNEQFF. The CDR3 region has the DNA TGTGCCAGCAGTATACGGGACGCGGATTACAATGAGCAGTTCTTC.

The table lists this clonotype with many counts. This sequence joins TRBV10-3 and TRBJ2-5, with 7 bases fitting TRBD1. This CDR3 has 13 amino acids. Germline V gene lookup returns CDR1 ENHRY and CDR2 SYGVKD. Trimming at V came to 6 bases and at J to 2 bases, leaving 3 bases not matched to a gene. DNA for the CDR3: TGTGCCATCAGACCGGGACAGCAAGAGACCCAGTACTTC. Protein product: CAIRPGQQETQYF.

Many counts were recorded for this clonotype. CDR3 region: CASSPRAGNTEAFF. CDR3 DNA: TGTGCCAGCAGTCCTAGAGCAGGAAACACTGAAGCTTTCTTT. The chain joins TRBV2 to TRBJ1-1; D is undetermined. The CDR3 loop spans 14 amino acids. The germline gives CDR1 SNHLY, CDR2 FYNNEI. Trimming left V 5 bases short and J 2 bases short, with 12 bases between.

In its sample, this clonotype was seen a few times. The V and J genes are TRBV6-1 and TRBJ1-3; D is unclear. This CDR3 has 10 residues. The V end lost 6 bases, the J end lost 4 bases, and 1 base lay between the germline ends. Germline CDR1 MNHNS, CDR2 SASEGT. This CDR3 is CASRGNTIYF. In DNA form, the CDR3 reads TGTGCCAGCAGAGGAAACACCATATATTTT.

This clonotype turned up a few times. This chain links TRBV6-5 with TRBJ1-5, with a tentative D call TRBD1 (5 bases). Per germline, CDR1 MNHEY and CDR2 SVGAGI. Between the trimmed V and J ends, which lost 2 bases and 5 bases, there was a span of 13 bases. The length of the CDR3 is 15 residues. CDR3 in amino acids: CASSYMRDRHQPQHF. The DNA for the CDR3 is TGTGCCAGCAGTTACATGAGGGACCGACATCAGCCCCAGCATTTT.

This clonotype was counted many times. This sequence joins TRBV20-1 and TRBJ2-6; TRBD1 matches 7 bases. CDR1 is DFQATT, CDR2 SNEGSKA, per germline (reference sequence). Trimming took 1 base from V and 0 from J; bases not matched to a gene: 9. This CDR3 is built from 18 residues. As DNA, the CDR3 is TGCAGTGCTAGAGCGTTCGGGACAGCAAGCTCTGGGGCCAACGTCCTGACTTTC. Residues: CSARAFGTASSGANVLTF.

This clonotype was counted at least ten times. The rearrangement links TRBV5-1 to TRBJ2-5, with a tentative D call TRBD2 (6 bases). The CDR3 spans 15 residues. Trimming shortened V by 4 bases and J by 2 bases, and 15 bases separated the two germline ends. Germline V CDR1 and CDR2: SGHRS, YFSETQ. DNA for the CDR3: TGCGCCAGCAGCACCGAGGACGGGAGACAAGAGACCCAGTACTTC. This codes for CASSTEDGRQETQYF.

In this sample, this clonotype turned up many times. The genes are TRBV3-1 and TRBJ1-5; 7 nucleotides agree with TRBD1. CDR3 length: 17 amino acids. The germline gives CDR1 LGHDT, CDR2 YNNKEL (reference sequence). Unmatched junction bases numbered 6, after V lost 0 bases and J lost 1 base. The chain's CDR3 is CASSQDMGQRSNQPQHF. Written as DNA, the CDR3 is TGTGCCAGCAGCCAAGATATGGGACAGAGGAGCAATCAGCCCCAGCATTTT.

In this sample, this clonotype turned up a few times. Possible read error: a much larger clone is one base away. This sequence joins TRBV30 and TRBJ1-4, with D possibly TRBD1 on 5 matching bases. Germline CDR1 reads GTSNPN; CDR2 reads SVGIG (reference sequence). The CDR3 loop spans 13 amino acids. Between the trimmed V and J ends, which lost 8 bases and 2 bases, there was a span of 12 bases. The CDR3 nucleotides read TGTGCCGGGAACAAGGGGACTAATGAAAAACTGTTTTTT. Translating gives CAGNKGTNEKLFF. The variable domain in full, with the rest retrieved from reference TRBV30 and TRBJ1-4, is SQTIHQWPATLVQPVGSPLSLECTVEGTSNPNLYWYRQAAGRGLQLLFYSVGIGQISSEVPQNLSASRPQDRQFILSSKKLLLSDSGFYLCAGNKGTNEKLFFGSGTQLSVL.

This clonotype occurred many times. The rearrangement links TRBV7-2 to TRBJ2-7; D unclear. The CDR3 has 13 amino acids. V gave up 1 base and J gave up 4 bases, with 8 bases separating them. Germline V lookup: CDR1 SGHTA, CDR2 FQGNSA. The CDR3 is CASSLVLDYEQYF. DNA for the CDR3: TGTGCCAGCAGCTTAGTTTTGGATTACGAGCAGTACTTC. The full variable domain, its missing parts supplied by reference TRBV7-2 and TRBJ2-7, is GAGVSQSPSNKVTEKGKDVELRCDPISGHTALYWYRQSLGQGLEFLIYFQGNSAPDKSGLPSDRFSAERTGGSVSTLTIQRTQQEDSAVYLCASSLVLDYEQYFGPGTRLTVT.

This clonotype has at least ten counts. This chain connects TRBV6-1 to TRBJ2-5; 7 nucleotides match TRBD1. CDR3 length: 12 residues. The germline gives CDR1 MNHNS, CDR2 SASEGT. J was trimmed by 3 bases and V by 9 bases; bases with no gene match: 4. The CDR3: CASYRGEETQYF. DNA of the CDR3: TGTGCCAGTTACAGGGGTGAAGAGACCCAGTACTTC.

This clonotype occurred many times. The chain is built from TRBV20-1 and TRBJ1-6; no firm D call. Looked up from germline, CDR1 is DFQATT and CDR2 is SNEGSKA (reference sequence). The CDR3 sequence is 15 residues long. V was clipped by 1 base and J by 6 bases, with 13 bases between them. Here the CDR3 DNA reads TGCAGTGCTAGAGCTACTCGGGGAGGTAATTCACCCCTCCACTTT. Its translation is CSARATRGGNSPLHF.

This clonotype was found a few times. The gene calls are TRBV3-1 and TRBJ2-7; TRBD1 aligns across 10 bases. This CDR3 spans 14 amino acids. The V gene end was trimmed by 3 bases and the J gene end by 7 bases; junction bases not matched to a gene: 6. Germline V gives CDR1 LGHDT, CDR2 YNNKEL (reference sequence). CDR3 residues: CASSQTGGRNEQYF. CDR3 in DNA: TGTGCCAGCAGCCAGACAGGGGGCCGAAATGAGCAGTACTTC.

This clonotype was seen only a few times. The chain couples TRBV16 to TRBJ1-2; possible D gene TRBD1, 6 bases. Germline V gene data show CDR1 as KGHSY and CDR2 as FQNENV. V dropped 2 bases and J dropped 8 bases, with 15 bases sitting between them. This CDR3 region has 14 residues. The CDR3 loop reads CASSQDTGWEGYTF. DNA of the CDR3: TGTGCCAGCAGCCAAGACACAGGGTGGGAAGGCTACACCTTC.

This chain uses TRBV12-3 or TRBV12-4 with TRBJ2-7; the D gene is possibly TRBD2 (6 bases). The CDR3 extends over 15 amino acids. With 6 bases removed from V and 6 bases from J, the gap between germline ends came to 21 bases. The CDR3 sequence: CASSIRLDPTFEQYF. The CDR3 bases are TGTGCCAGCAGCATACGACTAGACCCGACCTTCGAGCAGTACTTC.

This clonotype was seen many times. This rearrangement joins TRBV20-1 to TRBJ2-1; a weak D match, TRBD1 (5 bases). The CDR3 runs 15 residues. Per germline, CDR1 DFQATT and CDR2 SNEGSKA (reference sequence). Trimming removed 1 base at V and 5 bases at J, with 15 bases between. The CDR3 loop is CSARGGLGSDNEQFF. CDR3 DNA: TGCAGTGCTAGAGGGGGCCTGGGGTCTGACAATGAGCAGTTCTTC.

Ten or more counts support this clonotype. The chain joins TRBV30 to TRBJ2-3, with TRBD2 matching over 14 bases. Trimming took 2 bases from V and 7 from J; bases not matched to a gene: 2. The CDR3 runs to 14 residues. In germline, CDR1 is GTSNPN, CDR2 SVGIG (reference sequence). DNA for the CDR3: TGTGCCTGGAGTAGGACTAGCGGGGGGAATACGCAGTATTTT. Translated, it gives CAWSRTSGGNTQYF.

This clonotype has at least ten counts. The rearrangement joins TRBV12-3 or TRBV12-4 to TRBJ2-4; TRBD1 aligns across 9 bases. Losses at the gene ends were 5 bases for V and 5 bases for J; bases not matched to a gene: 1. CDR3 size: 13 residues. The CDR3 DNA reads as TGTGCCAGCAGTCGACAGGGGGAAAACATTCAGTACTTC. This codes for CASSRQGENIQYF.